This entry lists 26 T cell receptor beta chains sequenced from one sample in a study of T cell changes during pregnancy in multiple sclerosis. The table came from immunoSEQ multiplex PCR; TCRdb's copy has only in-frame clones and leaves some out. The data show some 62,000 clones, with about 90% seen just once and about 2.7% held by the top ten. Sequenced here: peripheral blood, sampled in the second trimester of pregnancy. The receptors were gathered from a female donor in good health, enrolled as a control in a pregnancy study.

The V gene is TRBV28, the J gene TRBJ2-7; a possible D gene is TRBD1 (6 bases). V was pared by 8 bases and J by 3 bases, with 14 bases between. The germline CDR1 and CDR2 sequences are MDHEN and SYDVKM. This CDR3 contains 13 residues. This CDR3 reads CASGMTGFYEQYF. The CDR3, as DNA: TGTGCCAGCGGTATGACAGGCTTCTACGAGCAGTACTTC.

The CDR3 sequence is CATSILRVRIETQYF. The CDR3 DNA follows: TGTGCCACCAGCATTCTCAGGGTACGGATAGAGACCCAGTACTTC. The gene calls are TRBV15 and TRBJ2-5; tentatively, D is TRBD1 (5 bases). In germline, CDR1 is LNHNV, CDR2 YYDKDF (reference sequence). V lost 4 bases and J 4 bases, leaving 16 bases between the germline ends. The CDR3 covers 15 residues.

This clone showed up just a few times. The chain is built from TRBV21-1 and TRBJ1-6; the table's TRBD1 call for D was not verified on the DNA. TRBV21-1 is a pseudogene. This CDR3 contains 22 residues. The CDR3 DNA is TGTGCCAGCAGCCTGAAACGTACCAGCGGACAGAAGCCCAGCTCCTATAATTCACCCCTCCACTTT. This encodes CASSLKRTSGQKPSSYNSPLHF.

The chain couples TRBV18 to TRBJ2-3, with D unresolved. Trimming left V 4 bases short and J 6 bases short, with 11 bases between. Germline loops: CDR1 KGHSH, CDR2 LQKENI. The CDR3 consists of 13 residues. The CDR3 DNA sequence: TGTGCCAGCTCACTTGGAGCCGCTGATACGCAGTATTTT. Translating gives CASSLGAADTQYF. The full variable domain, in which reference TRBV18 and TRBJ2-3 provide the parts outside the CDR3, is NAGVMQNPRHLVRRRGQEARLRCSPMKGHSHVYWYRQLPEEGLKFMVYLQKENIIDESGMPKERFSAEFPKEGPSILRIQQVVRGDSAAYFCASSLGAADTQYFGPGTRLTVL.

This chain joins TRBV4-2 and TRBJ1-3; D gene unclear. The CDR3 has 14 amino acids. Germline CDR1 LGHNA, CDR2 YNFKEQ. The germline V and J ends were trimmed by 4 bases and 4 bases, with 11 bases remaining between them. The CDR3 DNA follows: TGTGCCAGCAGCCCCGTCGCGACAGGAAACACCATATATTTT. As protein: CASSPVATGNTIYF.

V is TRBV27 and J is TRBJ2-1; 14 bases agree with TRBD2. Germline V gene data show CDR1 as MNHEY and CDR2 as SMNVEV (reference sequence). CDR3 size: 18 residues. V trimming: 7 bases; J trimming: 5 bases; junction bases outside the gene matches: 13. The CDR3 nucleotides are TGTGCCAGCAAAACGGCGGGACTAGCGGGAGAGAGCCACAATGAGCAGTTCTTC. Protein product: CASKTAGLAGESHNEQFF.

The chain is built from TRBV6-1 and TRBJ2-7; 7 nucleotides line up with TRBD1. This CDR3 is 15 amino acids long. V lost 4 bases, J lost 3 bases, and 9 bases stayed unmatched. CDR1 is MNHNS, CDR2 SASEGT, per germline. CDR3 sequence reads: CASSGGQSSLYEQYF. The CDR3 bases are TGTGCCAGCAGTGGGGGACAGTCCTCACTCTACGAGCAGTACTTC.

J is TRBJ1-2 and V is TRBV7-9; D uncertain. Germline V gives CDR1 SEHNR, CDR2 FQNEAQ (reference sequence). The V end was cut by 2 bases, the J end by 6 bases, with 13 bases between. This CDR3 comprises 14 residues. In DNA form, the CDR3 reads TGTGCCAGCAGCTTAAGGGAGGGAATCGATGGCTACACCTTC. This translates into CASSLREGIDGYTF.

The V call is TRBV19, the J call TRBJ1-2, with 7 bases lining up with TRBD1. Germline trimming cut 10 bases from V and 4 bases from J; bases unmatched to any gene: 9. Germline CDR1 LNHDA, CDR2 SQIVND (reference sequence). The CDR3 is 13 amino acids. The CDR3 coding sequence is TGTGCCACTCACAGGGGAGTAGGCTATGGCTACACCTTC. Protein: CATHRGVGYGYTF.

The chain employs TRBV7-2 and TRBJ2-7; TRBD1 is a possible D gene (6 bases). V was shortened by 3 bases and J by 4 bases, with 10 bases between the two germline ends. The length of the CDR3 is 13 residues. In germline, CDR1 is SGHTA, CDR2 FQGNSA. The CDR3 sequence: CASSFNGQYEQYF. CDR3 sequence (DNA): TGTGCCAGCAGCTTTAACGGACAGTACGAGCAGTACTTC.

V is TRBV6-5 and J is TRBJ2-7; 7 nucleotides align to TRBD1. The germline V gene encodes CDR1 MNHEY and CDR2 SVGAGI. The CDR3 totals 15 residues. Germline trimming cut 0 bases from V and 5 bases from J; bases unmatched to any gene: 7. CDR3 sequence (DNA): TGTGCCAGCAGTTACTCAAGACAGGGACCCCACGAGCAGTACTTC. The encoded protein is CASSYSRQGPHEQYF.

This clone was seen only a few times. This sequence joins TRBV6-4 and TRBJ2-2; 8 bases fit TRBD2. V shed 6 bases and J 7 bases; nucleotides not matched to a gene: 7. The CDR3 consists of 14 residues. CDR1 is MRHNA, CDR2 SNTAGT, per germline. The CDR3 region has the DNA TGTGCCAGCAGCCTGACTAGCGAAGGCGGGGAGCTGTTTTTT. It codes for CASSLTSEGGELFF.

The V and J genes are TRBV9 and TRBJ2-1, with 10 bases fitting TRBD2. Looked up from germline, CDR1 is SGDLS and CDR2 is YYNGEE. This CDR3 spans 13 amino acids. The trim removed 4 bases at V and 16 bases at J, leaving 11 bases unmatched. Here the CDR3 DNA reads TGTGCCAGCAGCAAAGAACCGGGACTAGCGTTATTCTTC. Protein: CASSKEPGLALFF.

A single count supports this clone. The CDR3 DNA follows: TGTGCCAGCAGTTACTCGTTTAGTCAAAACACTGAAGCTTTCTTT. Protein sequence: CASSYSFSQNTEAFF. The V and J genes are TRBV6-5 and TRBJ1-1; D uncertain. Germline-derived CDR1 and CDR2 are MNHEY and SVGAGI. The V gene lost 0 bases and the J gene lost 2 bases, with 10 bases spanning the gap. This CDR3 region has 15 residues.

The chain links TRBV28 to TRBJ2-1, with TRBD2 matching over 16 bases. This CDR3 spans 19 amino acids. Germline V gene sequence: CDR1 MDHEN, CDR2 SYDVKM. V shed 5 bases and J 3 bases; nucleotides not matched to a gene: 10. The CDR3 nucleotides read TGTGCCAGCAGTGTGGGACTAGCGGGAGGGCCGGTCGACTACAATGAGCAGTTCTTC. As protein: CASSVGLAGGPVDYNEQFF. Based on the CDR3 plus reference TRBV28 and TRBJ2-1, the full variable domain is DVKVTQSSRYLVKRTGEKVFLECVQDMDHENMFWYRQDPGLGLRLIYFSYDVKMKEKGDIPEGYSVSREKKERFSLILESASTNQTSMYLCASSVGLAGGPVDYNEQFFGPGTRLTVL.

This chain uses TRBV5-4 with TRBJ2-5; D uncertain. Trimming removed 2 bases from V and 1 base from J, with 3 bases in between. There are 12 residues in the CDR3. Germline CDR1 reads SGHNT; CDR2 reads YYREEE (reference sequence). The CDR3 here is CASSFSQETQYF. CDR3 nucleotide sequence: TGTGCCAGCAGCTTTAGCCAAGAGACCCAGTACTTC. Drawing the rest from reference TRBV5-4 and TRBJ2-5, the complete variable domain is ETGVTQSPTHLIKTRGQQVTLRCSSQSGHNTVSWYQQALGQGPQFIFQYYREEENGRGNFPPRFSGLQFPNYSSELNVNALELDDSALYLCASSFSQETQYFGPGTRLLVL.

The J gene is TRBJ2-7, the V gene TRBV5-1, with 10 bases identical to TRBD1. Germline values: CDR1 SGHRS, CDR2 YFSETQ. This CDR3 has 17 residues. Unmatched junction bases numbered 7, after V lost 0 bases and J lost 1 base. CDR3 sequence (DNA): TGCGCCAGCAGCTTGGAAGGGGGGGGACAGGGGTCCTACGAGCAGTACTTC. Its translation: CASSLEGGGQGSYEQYF.

This clone was seen only a few times. V gene TRBV5-1 combines with J gene TRBJ1-2, with D maybe TRBD1 (5 bases). This CDR3 region has 13 residues. V was pared by 7 bases and J by 0 bases, with 10 bases between. Germline V gene sequence: CDR1 SGHRS, CDR2 YFSETQ. The CDR3 nucleotides are TGCGCCAGCCGGGGGGACCCTAACTATGGCTACACCTTC. Its protein is CASRGDPNYGYTF.

This chain joins TRBV2 and TRBJ2-5; 7 bases line up with TRBD2. The germline V gene encodes CDR1 SNHLY and CDR2 FYNNEI. This CDR3 spans 14 amino acids. Trimming took 4 bases from V and 9 from J; bases not matched to a gene: 11. CDR3: CASSGGDLSGAQYF. For the CDR3, the DNA is TGTGCCAGCAGTGGGGGAGACTTAAGCGGGGCCCAGTACTTC. Looking up the rest from reference TRBV2 and TRBJ2-5 gives the full variable domain: EPEVTQTPSHQVTQMGQEVILRCVPISNHLYFYWYRQILGQKVEFLVSFYNNEISEKSEIFDDQFSVERPDGSNFTLKIRSTKLEDSAMYFCASSGGDLSGAQYFGPGTRLLVL.

The rearrangement links TRBV7-2 to TRBJ1-4; D call uncertain. CDR3 length equals 15 residues. V gave up 3 bases and J gave up 0 bases, with 8 bases separating them. Germline V gene data show CDR1 as SGHTA and CDR2 as FQGNSA. This chain's CDR3 is CASSFLAATNEKLFF. The CDR3 region has the DNA TGTGCCAGCAGCTTTTTAGCTGCAACTAATGAAAAACTGTTTTTT.

The chain recombines TRBV19 with TRBJ2-3, with 9 bases lining up with TRBD2. This CDR3 has 19 residues. Germline CDR1 LNHDA, CDR2 SQIVND (reference sequence). The V segment lost 7 bases and the J segment 1 base; nucleotides outside the gene matches: 18. The CDR3 DNA follows: TGTGCCAGTACCCTAAGGGGGATGGCGGGAGGGCCTGGCACAGATACGCAGTATTTT. Protein product: CASTLRGMAGGPGTDTQYF.

The chain uses TRBV30 and TRBJ1-5; D is ambiguous. Trimming cost V 2 bases and J 0 bases, with 5 bases left between them. The CDR3 runs 13 residues. Germline lookup yields CDR1 GTSNPN and CDR2 SVGIG (reference sequence). CDR3 amino acids: CAWSRSSNQPQHF. The CDR3 bases are TGTGCCTGGAGTCGGTCTAGCAATCAGCCCCAGCATTTT.

The V call is TRBV7-3, the J call TRBJ2-1; 8 nucleotides align to TRBD1. CDR1 is SGHTA, CDR2 FQGTGA, per germline. The CDR3 loop spans 17 amino acids. V trimming: 5 bases; J trimming: 7 bases; junction bases outside the gene matches: 16. CDR3 coding DNA: TGTGCCAGCAGCCGCTGGCCCCGGGTGGACAGGGAGAATGAGCAGTTCTTC. Protein sequence: CASSRWPRVDRENEQFF.

This chain joins TRBV10-2 and TRBJ2-7; 11 positions agree with TRBD2. The CDR3 covers 15 residues. V was clipped by 6 bases and J by 1 base; unmatched bases: 5. CDR1 and CDR2 (germline): WSHSY, SAAADI. The CDR3 DNA is TGCGCCAGCAGAACTACTAGCGGGAGATCCTACGAGCAGTACTTC. This codes for CASRTTSGRSYEQYF.

The V and J genes are TRBV15 and TRBJ2-2, with 11 bases fitting TRBD2. The V segment lost 1 base and the J segment 0 bases; nucleotides outside the gene matches: 16. Germline V lookup: CDR1 LNHNV, CDR2 YYDKDF (reference sequence). The CDR3 length is 22 residues. In nucleotides, the CDR3 is TGTGCCACCAGCAGAGGATGGTCCCTAGCGGGGGGACGACGAACGAACACCGGGGAGCTGTTTTTT. Translating gives CATSRGWSLAGGRRTNTGELFF.

The chain uses TRBV2 and TRBJ1-2; maybe TRBD1 (5 bases). In germline, CDR1 is SNHLY, CDR2 FYNNEI. The CDR3 totals 14 residues. The V gene lost 3 bases and the J gene lost 4 bases, with 12 bases spanning the gap. CDR3 in amino acids: CASSEADIVYGYTF. CDR3 coding DNA: TGTGCCAGCAGTGAGGCGGACATAGTCTATGGCTACACCTTC. The full variable domain, completed using reference TRBV2 and TRBJ1-2, is EPEVTQTPSHQVTQMGQEVILRCVPISNHLYFYWYRQILGQKVEFLVSFYNNEISEKSEIFDDQFSVERPDGSNFTLKIRSTKLEDSAMYFCASSEADIVYGYTFGSGTRLTVV.